These 9 T cell receptor beta chains came from one sample sequenced in a study of blood T cell repertoires in COVID-19. Profiled with immunoSEQ multiplex PCR; TCRdb holds only in-frame clones, not every one. Among about 100,000 clones listed, 90% were seen once. The source material was peripheral blood. These receptors came from a man between 18 and 29 years old with COVID-19, enrolled during active disease.

The chain employs TRBV11-3 and TRBJ2-3, with TRBD2 matching 8 bases. This CDR3 has 16 amino acids. CDR1 and CDR2 from the germline V gene are SGHNT and YENEEA. V shed 5 bases and J 1 base; nucleotides not matched to a gene: 8. CDR3 sequence (DNA): TGTGCCAGCAGCCGAGGACAGCGGGAGCGCACAGATACGCAGTATTTT. This translates into CASSRGQRERTDTQYF.

The chain has TRBV19 and TRBJ2-5; the D gene is possibly TRBD1 (5 bases). The V gene lost 5 bases and the J gene lost 0 bases, with 13 bases spanning the gap. This CDR3 region has 15 residues. Germline-derived CDR1 and CDR2 are LNHDA and SQIVND (reference sequence). CDR3 residues: CASSEDTRYQETQYF. DNA for the CDR3: TGTGCCAGTAGTGAGGACACAAGATACCAAGAGACCCAGTACTTC. Together with reference TRBV19 and TRBJ2-5, the CDR3 gives the full variable domain: DGGITQSPKYLFRKEGQNVTLSCEQNLNHDAMYWYRQDPGQGLRLIYYSQIVNDFQKGDIAEGYSVSREKKESFPLTVTSAQKNPTAFYLCASSEDTRYQETQYFGPGTRLLVL.

The sample holds one count of this clone. The gene calls are TRBV5-1 and TRBJ2-3; 10 nucleotides align to TRBD1. V lost 2 bases and J lost 1; bases outside the gene matches: 4. CDR1 is SGHRS, CDR2 YFSETQ, per germline. CDR3 length: 16 amino acids. The CDR3 DNA reads TGCGCCAGCAGCTTCGCCGGGACAGGGGGCACAGATACGCAGTATTTT. Protein sequence: CASSFAGTGGTDTQYF.

The chain is built from TRBV10-1 and TRBJ2-5; D might be TRBD2 (5 bases). The CDR3 covers 15 residues. Germline V gene data show CDR1 as WNHNN and CDR2 as SYGVQD (reference sequence). V dropped 0 bases and J dropped 3 bases, with 11 bases sitting between them. In DNA, the CDR3 is TGCGCCAGCAGTGAGTCAGGGAGAGCGAAAGAGACCCAGTACTTC. Its translation is CASSESGRAKETQYF.

In its sample, this clone was seen a few times. The rearrangement uses TRBV5-6 and TRBJ2-7; 10 bases map to TRBD1. This CDR3 spans 17 amino acids. The V and J ends lost 4 bases and 5 bases, in that order; junction bases with no gene match: 15. The germline gives CDR1 SGHDT, CDR2 YYEEEE. CDR3 amino acids: CASSHKRKRDRGNEQYF. The CDR3 DNA reads TGTGCCAGCAGCCACAAACGTAAAAGGGACAGGGGCAACGAGCAGTACTTC. The variable domain in full, completed from reference TRBV5-6 and TRBJ2-7, reads DAGVTQSPTHLIKTRGQQVTLRCSPKSGHDTVSWYQQALGQGPQFIFQYYEEEERQRGNFPDRFSGHQFPNYSSELNVNALLLGDSALYLCASSHKRKRDRGNEQYFGPGTRLTVT.

V and J are TRBV7-2 and TRBJ2-1; weak D call: TRBD2 (5 bases). The germline V gene encodes CDR1 SGHTA and CDR2 FQGNSA. V was shortened by 4 bases and J by 2 bases, with 12 bases between the two germline ends. The CDR3 has 15 amino acids. The CDR3 spells CASSSPPGTYNEQFF. For the CDR3, the DNA is TGTGCCAGCAGCTCACCACCGGGGACCTACAATGAGCAGTTCTTC.

V gene TRBV27 combines with J gene TRBJ2-7, with TRBD2 matching 8 bases. The CDR3 is made up of 14 amino acids. Germline V gene sequence: CDR1 MNHEY, CDR2 SMNVEV (reference sequence). The V gene end was trimmed by 2 bases and the J gene end by 2 bases; junction bases not matched to a gene: 2. The CDR3 is CASSLAGGAYEQYF. Written as DNA, the CDR3 is TGTGCCAGCAGTTTAGCGGGAGGCGCCTACGAGCAGTACTTC.

This rearrangement joins TRBV28 to TRBJ1-6; D might be TRBD1 (6 bases). V was shortened by 2 bases and J by 6 bases, with 11 bases between the two germline ends. The CDR3 totals 15 residues. From germline, CDR1 is MDHEN and CDR2 SYDVKM. Written as DNA, the CDR3 is TGTGCCAGCAGTTTAGGGGGGGCAGGTAATTCACCCCTCCACTTT. Its protein product is CASSLGGAGNSPLHF.

The chain couples TRBV10-2 to TRBJ2-3; 11 bases agree with TRBD2. Germline CDR1 WSHSY, CDR2 SAAADI. With 6 bases clipped from V and 2 bases from J, the junction kept 10 bases outside the gene matches. This CDR3 is built from 17 residues. CDR3 loop: CASRGLAEPYNTDTQYF. The CDR3 region has the DNA TGCGCCAGCAGGGGACTAGCGGAACCTTATAACACAGATACGCAGTATTTT.